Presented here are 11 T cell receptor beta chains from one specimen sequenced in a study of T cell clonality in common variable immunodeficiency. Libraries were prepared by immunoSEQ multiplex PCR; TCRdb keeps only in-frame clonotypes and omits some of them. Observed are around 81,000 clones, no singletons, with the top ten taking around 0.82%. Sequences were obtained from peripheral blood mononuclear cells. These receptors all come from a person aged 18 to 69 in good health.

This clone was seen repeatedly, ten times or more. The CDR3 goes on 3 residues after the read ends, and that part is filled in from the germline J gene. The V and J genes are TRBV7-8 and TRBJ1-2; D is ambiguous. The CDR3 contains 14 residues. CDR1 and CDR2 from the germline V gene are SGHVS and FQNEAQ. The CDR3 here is CASSPQGSSGGYTF. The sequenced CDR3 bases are TGTGCCAGCAGCCCGCAAGGGTCCTCGGGGGGC.

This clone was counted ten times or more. The CDR3 sequence: CASSPGTSGNYNEQFF. CDR3 DNA, as far as it was read: TGCGCCAGCAGCCCAGGGACTAGCGGGAACTACAATGAG. The chain combines TRBV5-1 with TRBJ2-1; TRBD2 agrees at 13 bases. The CDR3 end is not reached by the read, which stops 3 residues before it; the germline J gene fills it in. V trimming: 4 bases; J trimming: 3 bases; junction bases outside the gene matches: 4. This CDR3 is built from 16 residues. Germline V gene lookup returns CDR1 SGHRS and CDR2 YFSETQ.

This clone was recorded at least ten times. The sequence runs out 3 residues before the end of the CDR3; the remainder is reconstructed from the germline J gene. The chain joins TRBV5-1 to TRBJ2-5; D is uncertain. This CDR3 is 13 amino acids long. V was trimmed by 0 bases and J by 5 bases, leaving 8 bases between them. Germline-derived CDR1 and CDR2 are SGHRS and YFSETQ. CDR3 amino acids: CASSLVAVETQYF. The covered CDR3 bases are TGCGCCAGCAGCTTGGTAGCAGTTGAGACC.

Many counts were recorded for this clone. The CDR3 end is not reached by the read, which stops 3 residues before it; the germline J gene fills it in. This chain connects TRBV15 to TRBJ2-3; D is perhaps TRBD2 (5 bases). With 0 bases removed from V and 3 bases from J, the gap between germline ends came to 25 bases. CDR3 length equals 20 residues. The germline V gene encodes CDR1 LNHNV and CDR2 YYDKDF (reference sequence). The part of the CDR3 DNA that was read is TGTGCCACCAGCAGAGAGAATTCAAAGCCCGGAGGCGGGTTAACAGATACG. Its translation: CATSRENSKPGGGLTDT. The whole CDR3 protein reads CATSRENSKPGGGLTDTQYF. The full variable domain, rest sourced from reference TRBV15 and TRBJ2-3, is DAMVIQNPRYQVTQFGKPVTLSCSQTLNHNVMYWYQQKSSQAPKLLFHYYDKDFNNEADTPDNFQSRRPNTSFCFLDIRSPGLGDTAMYLCATSRENSKPGGGLTDTQYFGPGTRLTVL.

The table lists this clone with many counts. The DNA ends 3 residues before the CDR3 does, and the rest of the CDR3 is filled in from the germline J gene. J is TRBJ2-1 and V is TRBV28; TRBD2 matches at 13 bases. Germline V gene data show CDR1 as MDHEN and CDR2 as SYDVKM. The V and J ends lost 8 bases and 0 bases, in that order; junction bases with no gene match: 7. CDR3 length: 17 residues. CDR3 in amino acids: CASAPRLAGGSYNEQFF. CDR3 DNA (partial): TGTGCCAGCGCACCTCGACTAGCGGGAGGCTCCTACAATGAG.

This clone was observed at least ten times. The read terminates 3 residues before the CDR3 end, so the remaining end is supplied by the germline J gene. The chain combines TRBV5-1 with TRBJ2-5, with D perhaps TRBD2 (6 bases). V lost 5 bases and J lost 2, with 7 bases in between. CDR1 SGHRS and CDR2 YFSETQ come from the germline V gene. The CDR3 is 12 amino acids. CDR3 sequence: CASSRGQETQYF. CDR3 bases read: TGCGCCAGCAGTCGGGGGCAAGAGACC. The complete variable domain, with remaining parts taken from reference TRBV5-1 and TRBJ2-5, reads KAGVTQTPRYLIKTRGQQVTLSCSPISGHRSVSWYQQTPGQGLQFLFEYFSETQRNKGNFPGRFSGRQFSNSRSEMNVSTLELGDSALYLCASSRGQETQYFGPGTRLLVL.

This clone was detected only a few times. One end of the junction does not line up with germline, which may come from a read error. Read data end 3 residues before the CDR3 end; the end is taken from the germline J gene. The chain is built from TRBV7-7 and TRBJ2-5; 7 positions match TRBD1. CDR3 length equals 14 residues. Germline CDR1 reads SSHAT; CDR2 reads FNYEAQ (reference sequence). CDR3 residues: CASSLEGGAETQYF. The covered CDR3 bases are TGTGCTAGCAGCTTAGAAGGGGGCGCTGAGACC.

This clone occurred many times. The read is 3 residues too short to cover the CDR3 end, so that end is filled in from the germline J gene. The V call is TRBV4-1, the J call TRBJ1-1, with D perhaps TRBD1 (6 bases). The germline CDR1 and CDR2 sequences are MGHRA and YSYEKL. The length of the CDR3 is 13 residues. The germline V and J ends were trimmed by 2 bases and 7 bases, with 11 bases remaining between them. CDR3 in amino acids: CASSQRGAVEAFF. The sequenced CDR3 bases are TGCGCCAGCAGCCAACGGGGGGCGGTTGAA.

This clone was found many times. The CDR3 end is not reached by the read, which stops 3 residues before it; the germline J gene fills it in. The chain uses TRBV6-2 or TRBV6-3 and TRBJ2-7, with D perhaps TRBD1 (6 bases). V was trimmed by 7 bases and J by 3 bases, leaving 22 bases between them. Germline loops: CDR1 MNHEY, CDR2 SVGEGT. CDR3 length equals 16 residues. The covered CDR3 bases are TGTGCCAGCAACCTCCGGGACGGGACACACCTCTACGAG. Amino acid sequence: CASNLRDGTHLYE. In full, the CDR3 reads CASNLRDGTHLYEQYF.

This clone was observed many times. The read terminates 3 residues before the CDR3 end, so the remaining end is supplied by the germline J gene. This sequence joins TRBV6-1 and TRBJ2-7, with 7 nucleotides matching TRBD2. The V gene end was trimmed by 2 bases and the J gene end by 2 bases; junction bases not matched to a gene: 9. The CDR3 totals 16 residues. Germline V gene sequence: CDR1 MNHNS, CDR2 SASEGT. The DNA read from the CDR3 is TGTGCCAGCAGTGAACGGTGGGGGGGGTCCGCCTACGAG. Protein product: CASSERWGGSAYE. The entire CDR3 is CASSERWGGSAYEQYF.

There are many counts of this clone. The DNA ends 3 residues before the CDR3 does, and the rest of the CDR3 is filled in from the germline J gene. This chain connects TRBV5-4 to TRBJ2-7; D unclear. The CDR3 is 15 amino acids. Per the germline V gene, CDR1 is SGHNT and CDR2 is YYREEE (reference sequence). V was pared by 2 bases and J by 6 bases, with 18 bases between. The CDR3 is CASSFVSGHPGEQYF. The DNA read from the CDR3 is TGTGCCAGCAGCTTTGTTAGTGGGCACCCTGGCGAG.